This TCR beta chain was sequenced in a study of technical replicates of blood from several donors. This clone has only one observation. V shed 7 bases and J shed 4 bases, with 20 bases lying between them. CDR3 size: 15 residues. Germline assignment: CDR1 MDHEN and CDR2 SYDVKM. TCRdb's table, derived via immunoSEQ multiplex PCR, lists solely in-frame clones and lacks some. The table includes some 78,000 clones, approximately 95% detected once. The receptor was isolated from a human donor in good health. Input material: T cells isolated from PBMCs. The genes are TRBV28 and TRBJ2-7; possibly TRBD1 for D (8 bases). As DNA, the CDR3 is TGTGCCAGCACCCTCTCCGAACAGGGGGGGTACGAGCAGTACTTC. Residues: CASTLSEQGGYEQYF.